The 6 T cell receptor beta chains below come from one sample, sequenced in a study of blood T cell repertoires in COVID-19. Some clones are missing from TCRdb's copy, which holds only in-frame ones; the method was immunoSEQ multiplex PCR. The table records a few hundred thousand clones, more than 75% of them present only once. Specimen: peripheral blood. The receptors shown here come from a man in his fifties or sixties with acute or convalescent COVID-19.

V gene TRBV6-6 combines with J gene TRBJ2-5; D may be TRBD1 (5 bases). The CDR3 runs to 14 residues. The germline CDR1 and CDR2 sequences are MNHNY and SVGAGI (reference sequence). The germline V and J ends were trimmed by 6 bases and 7 bases, with 18 bases remaining between them. The CDR3 region has the DNA TGTGCCAGCAGGAACGGACCCATTCAGGGGACCCAGTACTTC. Translation: CASRNGPIQGTQYF.

The V call is TRBV7-8, the J call TRBJ1-1; a possible D gene is TRBD1 (5 bases). The CDR3 length is 13 residues. The germline V and J ends were trimmed by 2 bases and 4 bases, with 8 bases remaining between them. Per the germline V gene, CDR1 is SGHVS and CDR2 is FQNEAQ. The CDR3 spells CASSLKGSTEAFF. CDR3 DNA sequence: TGTGCCAGCAGCTTAAAGGGGTCCACTGAAGCTTTCTTT.

The chain is built from TRBV6-1 and TRBJ2-7, with a possible D match to TRBD2 (5 bases). The germline CDR1 and CDR2 sequences are MNHNS and SASEGT. The CDR3 consists of 13 residues. V gave up 1 base and J gave up 2 bases, with 6 bases separating them. CDR3 bases: TGTGCCAGCAGTGAAGTCGGGGCCTACGAGCAGTACTTC. Its translation is CASSEVGAYEQYF.

The V and J genes are TRBV10-3 and TRBJ1-1; D ambiguous. Germline V gives CDR1 ENHRY, CDR2 SYGVKD. This CDR3 spans 15 amino acids. Deletions cut 0 bases from V and 0 bases from J, with 8 bases between. The CDR3 spells CAISESLRVNTEAFF. CDR3 sequence (DNA): TGTGCCATCAGTGAGTCGCTCCGAGTGAACACTGAAGCTTTCTTT.

The sample holds one count of this clone. The chain joins TRBV3-1 (or the pseudogene TRBV3-2) to TRBJ2-5; 13 bases are a match to TRBD2. J lost 5 bases, V lost 5 bases, and 2 bases had no gene match. CDR3 length: 14 amino acids. Germline lookup yields CDR1 LGHDT and CDR2 YNNKEL (reference sequence). CDR3 amino acids: CASSKGLAGETQYF. The DNA for the CDR3 is TGTGCCAGCAGCAAGGGACTAGCGGGGGAGACCCAGTACTTC.

The V gene is TRBV3-1 (or the pseudogene TRBV3-2), the J gene TRBJ1-1; 7 bases match TRBD1. The germline V gene encodes CDR1 LGHDT and CDR2 YNNKEL (reference sequence). With V trimmed by 4 bases and J by 6 bases, 8 bases remained unmatched. The CDR3 sequence is 14 residues long. CDR3 sequence reads: CASSLVGQSSEAFF. Here the CDR3 DNA reads TGTGCCAGCAGCCTAGTGGGACAGAGCTCTGAAGCTTTCTTT.